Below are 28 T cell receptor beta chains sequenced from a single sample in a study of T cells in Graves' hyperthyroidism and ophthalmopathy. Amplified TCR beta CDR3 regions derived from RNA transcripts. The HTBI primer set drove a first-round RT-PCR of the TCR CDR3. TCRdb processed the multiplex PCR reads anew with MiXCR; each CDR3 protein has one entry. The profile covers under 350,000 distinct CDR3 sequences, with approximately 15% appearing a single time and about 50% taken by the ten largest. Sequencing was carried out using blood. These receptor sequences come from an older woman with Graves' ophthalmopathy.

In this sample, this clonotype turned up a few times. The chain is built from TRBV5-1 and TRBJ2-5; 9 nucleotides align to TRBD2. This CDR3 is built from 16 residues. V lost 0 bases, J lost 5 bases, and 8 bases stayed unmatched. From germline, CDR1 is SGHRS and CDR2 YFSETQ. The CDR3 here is CASSLGSAGGQETQYF. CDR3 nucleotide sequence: TGCGCCAGCAGCTTGGGTTCAGCGGGGGGCCAGGAGACCCAGTACTTC.

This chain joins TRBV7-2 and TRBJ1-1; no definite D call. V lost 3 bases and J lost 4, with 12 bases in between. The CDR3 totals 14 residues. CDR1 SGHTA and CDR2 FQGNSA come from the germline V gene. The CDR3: CASSLSWTGTEAFF. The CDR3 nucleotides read TGTGCCAGCAGCTTGTCGTGGACGGGCACTGAAGCTTTCTTT. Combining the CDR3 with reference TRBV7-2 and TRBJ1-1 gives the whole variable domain GAGVSQSPSNKVTEKGKDVELRCDPISGHTALYWYRQSLGQGLEFLIYFQGNSAPDKSGLPSDRFSAERTGGSVSTLTIQRTQQEDSAVYLCASSLSWTGTEAFFGQGTRLTVV.

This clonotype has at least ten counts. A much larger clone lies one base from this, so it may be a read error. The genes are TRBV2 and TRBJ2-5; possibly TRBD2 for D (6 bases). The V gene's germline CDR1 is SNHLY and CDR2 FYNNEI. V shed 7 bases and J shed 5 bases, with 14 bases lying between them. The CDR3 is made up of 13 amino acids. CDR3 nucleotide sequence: TGTGCCAGCAATGGCGGGACGGGGGAGACCCAGTACTTC. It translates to CASNGGTGETQYF.

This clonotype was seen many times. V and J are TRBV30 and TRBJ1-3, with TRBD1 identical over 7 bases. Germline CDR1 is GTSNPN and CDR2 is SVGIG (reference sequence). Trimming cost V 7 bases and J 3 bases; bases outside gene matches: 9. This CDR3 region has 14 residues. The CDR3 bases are TGTGCCTCCCAATACAGGGGAATTGGAAACACCATATATTTT. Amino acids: CASQYRGIGNTIYF.

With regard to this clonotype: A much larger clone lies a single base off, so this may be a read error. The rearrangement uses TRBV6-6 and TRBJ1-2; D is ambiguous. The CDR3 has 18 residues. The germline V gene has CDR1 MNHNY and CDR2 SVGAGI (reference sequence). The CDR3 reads CASSYSIVGLAADYGHTF. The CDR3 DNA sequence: TGTGCCAGCAGTTACTCGATCGTGGGGTTAGCCGCTGACTATGGCCACACCTTC.

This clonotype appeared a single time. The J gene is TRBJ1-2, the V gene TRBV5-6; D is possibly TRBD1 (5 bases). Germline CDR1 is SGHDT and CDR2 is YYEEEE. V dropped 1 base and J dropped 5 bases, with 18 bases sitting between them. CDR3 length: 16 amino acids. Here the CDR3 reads CASSLLRGAERYGYTF. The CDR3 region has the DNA TGTGCCAGCAGCTTGCTCCGGGGCGCGGAAAGGTATGGCTACACCTTC.

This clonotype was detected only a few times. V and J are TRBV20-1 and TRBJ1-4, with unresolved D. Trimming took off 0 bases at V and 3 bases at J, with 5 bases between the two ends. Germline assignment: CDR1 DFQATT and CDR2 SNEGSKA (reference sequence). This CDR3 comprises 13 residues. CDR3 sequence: CSARDGANEKLFF. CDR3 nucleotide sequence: TGCAGTGCTAGAGATGGTGCTAATGAAAAACTGTTTTTT.

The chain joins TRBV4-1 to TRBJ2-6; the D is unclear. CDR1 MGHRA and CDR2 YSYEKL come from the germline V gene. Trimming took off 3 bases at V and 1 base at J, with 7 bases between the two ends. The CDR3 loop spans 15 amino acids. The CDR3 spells CASSQPLSGANVLTF. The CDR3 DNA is TGCGCCAGCAGCCAGCCCCTGTCTGGGGCCAACGTCCTGACTTTC.

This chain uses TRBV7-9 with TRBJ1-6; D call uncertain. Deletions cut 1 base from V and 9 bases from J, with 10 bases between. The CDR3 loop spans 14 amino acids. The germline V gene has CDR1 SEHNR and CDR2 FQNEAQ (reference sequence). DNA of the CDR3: TGTGCCAGCAGCTTAGTCCTAGAGGGTTCACCCCTCCACTTT. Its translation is CASSLVLEGSPLHF. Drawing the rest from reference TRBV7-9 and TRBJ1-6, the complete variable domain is DTGVSQNPRHKITKRGQNVTFRCDPISEHNRLYWYRQTLGQGPEFLTYFQNEAQLEKSRLLSDRFSAERPKGSFSTLEIQRTEQGDSAMYLCASSLVLEGSPLHFGNGTRLTVT.

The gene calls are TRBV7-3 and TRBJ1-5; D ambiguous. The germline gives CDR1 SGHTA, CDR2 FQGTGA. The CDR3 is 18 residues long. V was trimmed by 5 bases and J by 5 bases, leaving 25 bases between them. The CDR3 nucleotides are TGTGCCAGCAGCGCCTGGCTCCCTGTTTGTAGTGGTGATCAGCCCCAGCATTTT. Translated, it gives CASSAWLPVCSGDQPQHF.

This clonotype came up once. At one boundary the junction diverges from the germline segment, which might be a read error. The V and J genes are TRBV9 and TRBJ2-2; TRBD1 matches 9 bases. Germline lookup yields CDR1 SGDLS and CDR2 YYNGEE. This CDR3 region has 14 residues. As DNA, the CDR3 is TGTGCCAGCAGCGGTACAGGGGGCGGCGGGGGGCTGTTTTTT. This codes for CASSGTGGGGGLFF.

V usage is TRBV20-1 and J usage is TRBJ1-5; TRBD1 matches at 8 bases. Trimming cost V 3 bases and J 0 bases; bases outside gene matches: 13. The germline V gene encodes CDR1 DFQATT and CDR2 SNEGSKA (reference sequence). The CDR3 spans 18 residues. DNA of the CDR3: TGCAGTGCTAGGAGGCTGGAAGACAGGGGTATTAGCAATCAGCCCCAGCATTTT. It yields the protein CSARRLEDRGISNQPQHF.

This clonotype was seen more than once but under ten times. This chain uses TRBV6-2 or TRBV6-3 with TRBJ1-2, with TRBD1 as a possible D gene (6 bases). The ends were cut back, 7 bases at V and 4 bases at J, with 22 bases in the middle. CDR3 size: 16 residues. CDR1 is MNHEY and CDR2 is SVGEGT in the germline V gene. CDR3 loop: CASIPGSHRDLYGYTF. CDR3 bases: TGTGCCAGCATCCCTGGGAGCCACAGGGACCTCTATGGCTACACCTTC.

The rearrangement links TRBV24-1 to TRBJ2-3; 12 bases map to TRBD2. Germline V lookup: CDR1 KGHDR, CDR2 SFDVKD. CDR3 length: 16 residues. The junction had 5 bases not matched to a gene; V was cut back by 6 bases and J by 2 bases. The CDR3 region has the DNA TGTGCCACCAGTTTCGGACTAGCGGGACCCACAGATACGCAGTATTTT. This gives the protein CATSFGLAGPTDTQYF.

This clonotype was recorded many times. The CDR3 DNA sequence: TGTGCCAGCAGGGCCGGGATCTATGGCTACACCTTC. As protein: CASRAGIYGYTF. This chain joins TRBV2 and TRBJ1-2; D remains unclear. The CDR3 consists of 12 residues. The V end was cut by 6 bases, the J end by 4 bases, with 9 bases between. CDR1 is SNHLY, CDR2 FYNNEI, per germline.

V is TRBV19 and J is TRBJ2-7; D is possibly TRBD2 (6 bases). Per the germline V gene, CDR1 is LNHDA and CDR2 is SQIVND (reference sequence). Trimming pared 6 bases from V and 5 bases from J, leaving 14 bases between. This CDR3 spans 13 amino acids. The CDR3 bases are TGTGCCAGTAGGAAAGCTAGCGTACACGAGCAGTACTTC. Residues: CASRKASVHEQYF.

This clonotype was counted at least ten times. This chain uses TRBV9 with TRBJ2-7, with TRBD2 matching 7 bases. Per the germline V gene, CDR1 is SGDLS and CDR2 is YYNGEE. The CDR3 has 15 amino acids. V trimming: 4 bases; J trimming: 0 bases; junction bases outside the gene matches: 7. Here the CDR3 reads CASSPQWGGSYEQYF. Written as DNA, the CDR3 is TGTGCCAGCAGCCCGCAGTGGGGGGGCTCCTACGAGCAGTACTTC.

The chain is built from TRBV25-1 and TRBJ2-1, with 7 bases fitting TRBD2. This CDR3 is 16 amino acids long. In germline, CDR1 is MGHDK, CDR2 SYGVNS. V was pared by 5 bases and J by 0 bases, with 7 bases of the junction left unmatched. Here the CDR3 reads CASSREGPSSYNEQFF. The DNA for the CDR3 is TGTGCCAGCAGTAGGGAGGGCCCGAGCTCCTACAATGAGCAGTTCTTC.

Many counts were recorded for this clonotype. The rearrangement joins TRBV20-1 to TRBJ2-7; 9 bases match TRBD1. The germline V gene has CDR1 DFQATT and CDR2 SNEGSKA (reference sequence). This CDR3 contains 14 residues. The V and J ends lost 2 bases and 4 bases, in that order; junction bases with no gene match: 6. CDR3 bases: TGCAGTGCTAGAACCGGGACAGGGTTTTACGAGCAGTACTTC. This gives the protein CSARTGTGFYEQYF.

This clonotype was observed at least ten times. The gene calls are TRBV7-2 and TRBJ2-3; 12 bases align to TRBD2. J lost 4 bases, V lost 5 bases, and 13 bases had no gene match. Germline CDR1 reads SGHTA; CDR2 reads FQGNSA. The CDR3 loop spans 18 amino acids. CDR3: CASSPTSGGARVPDTQYF. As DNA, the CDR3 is TGTGCCAGCAGCCCGACTAGCGGGGGAGCCAGGGTTCCAGATACGCAGTATTTT.

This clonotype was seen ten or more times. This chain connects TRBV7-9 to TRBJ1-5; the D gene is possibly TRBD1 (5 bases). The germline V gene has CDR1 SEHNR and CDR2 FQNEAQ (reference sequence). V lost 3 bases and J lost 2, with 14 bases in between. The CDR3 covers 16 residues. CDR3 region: CASSFGDVGGNQPQHF. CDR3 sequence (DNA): TGTGCCAGCAGCTTTGGGGACGTGGGAGGCAATCAGCCCCAGCATTTT.

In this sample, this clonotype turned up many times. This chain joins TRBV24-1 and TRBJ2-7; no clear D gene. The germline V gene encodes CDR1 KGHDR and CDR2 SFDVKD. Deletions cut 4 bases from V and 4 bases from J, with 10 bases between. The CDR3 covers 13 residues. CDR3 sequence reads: CATSDSTAYEQYF. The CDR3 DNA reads TGTGCCACCAGTGACTCTACCGCTTACGAGCAGTACTTC.

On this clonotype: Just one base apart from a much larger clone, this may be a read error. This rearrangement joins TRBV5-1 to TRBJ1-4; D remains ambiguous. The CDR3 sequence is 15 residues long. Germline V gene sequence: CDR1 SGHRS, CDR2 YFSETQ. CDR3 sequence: CASNLEVGTNEKLFF. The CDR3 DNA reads TGCGCCAGCAACTTGGAGGTCGGGACTAATGAAAAACTGTTTTTT.

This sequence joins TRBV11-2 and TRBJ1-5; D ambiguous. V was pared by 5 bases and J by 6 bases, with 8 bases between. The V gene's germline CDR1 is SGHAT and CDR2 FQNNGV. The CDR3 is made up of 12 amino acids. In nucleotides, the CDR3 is TGTGCCAGCAGCACTAGAGGTCAGCCCCAGCATTTT. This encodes CASSTRGQPQHF.

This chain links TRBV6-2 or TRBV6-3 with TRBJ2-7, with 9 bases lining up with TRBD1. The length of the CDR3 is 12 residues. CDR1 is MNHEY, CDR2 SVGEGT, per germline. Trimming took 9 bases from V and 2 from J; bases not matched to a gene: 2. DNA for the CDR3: TGTGCCAGTCACAGGGGGCCCTACGAGCAGTACTTC. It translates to CASHRGPYEQYF.

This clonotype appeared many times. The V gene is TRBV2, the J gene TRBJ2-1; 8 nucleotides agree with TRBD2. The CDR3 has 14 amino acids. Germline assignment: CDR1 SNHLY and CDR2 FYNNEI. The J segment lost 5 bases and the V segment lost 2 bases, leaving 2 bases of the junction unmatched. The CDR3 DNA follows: TGTGCCAGCAGTGAAACTAGCGGCAACAATGAGCAGTTCTTC. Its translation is CASSETSGNNEQFF.

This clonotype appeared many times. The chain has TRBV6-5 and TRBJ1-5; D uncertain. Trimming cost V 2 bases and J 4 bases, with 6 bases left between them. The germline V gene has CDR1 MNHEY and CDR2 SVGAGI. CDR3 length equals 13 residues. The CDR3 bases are TGTGCCAGCAGTTACAACGAAAATCAGCCCCAGCATTTT. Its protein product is CASSYNENQPQHF.

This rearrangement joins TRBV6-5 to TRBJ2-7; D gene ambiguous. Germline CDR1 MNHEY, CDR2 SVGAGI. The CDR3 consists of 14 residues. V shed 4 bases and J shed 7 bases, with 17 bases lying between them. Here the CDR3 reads CASSSPRSLKEQYF. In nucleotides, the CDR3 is TGTGCCAGCAGTTCCCCCCGGTCCCTGAAGGAGCAGTACTTC.